The 5 T cell receptor beta chains presented below share a single source sample, sequenced in a study of T-cell reconstitution after alpha-beta-depleted transplantation in children. It was with unique molecular identifiers that the TCRbeta library was prepared. TCRdb recomputed calls from the PCR reads with MiXCR, one row per CDR3 protein. The table records some 460,000 distinct CDR3 sequences, roughly 15% of them present only once. Source: PBMCs, mostly from graft donor cells, taken 360 days after TCRalphabeta/CD19-depleted stem cell transplant. The receptors were gathered from a boy less than two years old who had a stem cell transplant for Wiskott-Aldrich syndrome, so the T cells may come from the graft donor.

The chain is built from TRBV6-1 and TRBJ1-6, with D maybe TRBD1 (6 bases). CDR3 length equals 14 residues. Deletions cut 6 bases from V and 7 bases from J, with 13 bases between. In germline, CDR1 is MNHNS, CDR2 SASEGT. The CDR3 spells CASRGTGSNSPLHF. The CDR3 nucleotides are TGTGCCAGCAGGGGCACAGGGTCAAATTCACCCCTCCACTTT.

The chain links TRBV7-2 to TRBJ2-7, with D uncertain. Between the trimmed V and J ends, which lost 5 bases and 4 bases, there was a span of 15 bases. This CDR3 has 14 residues. CDR1 is SGHTA and CDR2 is FQGNSA in the germline V gene. CDR3 in amino acids: CASSPKQSPYEQYF. In nucleotides, the CDR3 is TGTGCCAGCAGCCCGAAGCAGAGTCCGTACGAGCAGTACTTC.

The chain joins TRBV6-2 or TRBV6-3 to TRBJ1-1, with a weak D call TRBD1 (5 bases). Trimming took 6 bases from V and 0 from J, leaving 14 bases between them. There are 15 residues in the CDR3. The germline CDR1 and CDR2 sequences are MNHEY and SVGEGT. CDR3 amino acids: CASRNAGTLNTEAFF. CDR3 sequence (DNA): TGTGCCAGCAGGAATGCCGGGACTTTGAACACTGAAGCTTTCTTT.

This clonotype was counted at least ten times. The V call is TRBV7-2, the J call TRBJ1-2, with 7 bases lining up with TRBD1. Germline-derived CDR1 and CDR2 are SGHTA and FQGNSA. CDR3 length: 15 amino acids. J gave up 3 bases and V 1 base, and 5 bases lay outside the gene matches. The CDR3: CASSLGGTAYYGYTF. In DNA, the CDR3 is TGTGCCAGCAGCTTAGGGGGGACAGCTTACTATGGCTACACCTTC.

Only a few counts were recorded for this clonotype. The chain combines TRBV5-1 with TRBJ2-1, with D perhaps matching TRBD1 (5 bases). V gave up 0 bases and J gave up 0 bases, with 13 bases separating them. Germline V CDR1 and CDR2: SGHRS, YFSETQ. This CDR3 region has 17 residues. Here the CDR3 reads CASSLAWGRGSYNEQFF. The CDR3 region has the DNA TGCGCCAGCAGCTTGGCTTGGGGAAGGGGCTCCTACAATGAGCAGTTCTTC.